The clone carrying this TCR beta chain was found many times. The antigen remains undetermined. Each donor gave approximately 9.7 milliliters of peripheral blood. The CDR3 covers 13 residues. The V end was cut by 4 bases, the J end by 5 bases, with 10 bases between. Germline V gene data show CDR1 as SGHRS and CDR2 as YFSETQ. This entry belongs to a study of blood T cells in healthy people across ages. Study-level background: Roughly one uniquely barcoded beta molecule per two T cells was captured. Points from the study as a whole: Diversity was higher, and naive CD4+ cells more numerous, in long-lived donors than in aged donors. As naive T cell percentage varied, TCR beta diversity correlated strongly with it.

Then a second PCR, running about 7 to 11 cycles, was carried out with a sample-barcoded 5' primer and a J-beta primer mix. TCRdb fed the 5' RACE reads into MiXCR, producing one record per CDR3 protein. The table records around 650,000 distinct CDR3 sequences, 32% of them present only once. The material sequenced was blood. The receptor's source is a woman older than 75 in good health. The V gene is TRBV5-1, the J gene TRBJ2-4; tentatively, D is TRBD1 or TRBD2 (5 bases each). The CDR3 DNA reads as TGCGCCAGCAGCAAGGGACGACAAAACATTCAGTACTTC. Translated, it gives CASSKGRQNIQYF.